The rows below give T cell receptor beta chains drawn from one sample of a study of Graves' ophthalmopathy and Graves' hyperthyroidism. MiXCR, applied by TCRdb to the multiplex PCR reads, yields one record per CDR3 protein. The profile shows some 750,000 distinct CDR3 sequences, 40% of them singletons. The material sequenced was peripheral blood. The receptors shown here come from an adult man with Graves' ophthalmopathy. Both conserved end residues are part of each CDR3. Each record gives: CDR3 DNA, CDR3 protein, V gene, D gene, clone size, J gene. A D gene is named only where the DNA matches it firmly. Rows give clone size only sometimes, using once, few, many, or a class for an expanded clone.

TGTGCCAGCAGCTTAACGGGTAAAGGAGAGGGCGAGCAGTACTTC CASSLTGKGEGEQYF TRBV11-3 - few TRBJ2-7
TGTGCCAGTACCTCGGGAGGGAACGGTGGCGGGGAGCTGTTTTTT CASTSGGNGGGELFF TRBV19 TRBD2 few TRBJ2-2
TGTGCCAGCAGCCCCGCTACCGGGTCCATGAACACTGAAGCTTTCTTT CASSPATGSMNTEAFF TRBV5-6 - once TRBJ1-1
TGTGCCACCAGTGTAGAGGATGAGCAGTTCTTC CATSVEDEQFF TRBV24-1 - - TRBJ2-1
TGCAGTGCTGAGGGTGATGGCTACACCTTC CSAEGDGYTF TRBV20-1 - few TRBJ1-2
TGCAGTGCTAGCGCTCCCAGGGGGACGGACGAGCAGTACTTC CSASAPRGTDEQYF TRBV20-1 TRBD1 - TRBJ2-7
TGCAGCATTGAGGGACGACAGGGGTCTTACGAGCAGTACTTC CSIEGRQGSYEQYF TRBV29-1 TRBD1 many TRBJ2-7
TGTGCCAGCAGCCAAGATAGGATGAACACCGGGGAGCTGTTTTTT CASSQDRMNTGELFF TRBV5-4 - - TRBJ2-2
TGCAGCGTTGCCAGCTGGCCTGGGGAGACCCAGTACTTC CSVASWPGETQYF TRBV29-1 - - TRBJ2-5
TGCGCCAGCAGCCAACCAATTAGCGGGACCCCCTACGAGCAGTACTTC CASSQPISGTPYEQYF TRBV4-1 TRBD2 - TRBJ2-7
TGTGCCAGCAGCACAAGGACAGGGGGCGTCTCTGGAAACACCATATATTTT CASSTRTGGVSGNTIYF TRBV7-8 TRBD1 - TRBJ1-3
TGCAGTGCTAGCTTCTTGGCTGGAAACACCATATATTTT CSASFLAGNTIYF TRBV20-1 - few TRBJ1-3
TGTGCCAGCAGCCTCGACTATTCACCCCTCCACTTT CASSLDYSPLHF TRBV7-9 - many TRBJ1-6
TGTGCCAGCAGCCCCCGGCAGGGAAGAGGCACCGGGGAGCTGTTTTTT CASSPRQGRGTGELFF TRBV7-2 - few TRBJ2-2
TGTGCCAGCAGCCCTGGGGAGGGAGGCGGCGGCGGCGGTCAGCCCCAGCATTTT CASSPGEGGGGGGQPQHF TRBV7-9 - many TRBJ1-5
TGCGCCAGCAGCTCAAGACAGGGGGTCGAGCAGTACTTC CASSSRQGVEQYF TRBV5-1 TRBD1 - TRBJ2-7
TGTGCCAGCAGTGACAGGCGAAGGGATGGCTACACCTTC CASSDRRRDGYTF TRBV7-2 - once TRBJ1-2
TGTGCCAGCGGGGCCGGGGGGGCCCAAGAGACCCAGTACTTC CASGAGGAQETQYF TRBV5-5 TRBD2 - TRBJ2-5
TGTGCCAGCACGATTCCGGCCAGCCTAAACACTGAAGCTTTCTTT CASTIPASLNTEAFF TRBV2 - - TRBJ1-1
TGTGCCAGCAGCCAAAAACAGGGGCTCGACTATGGCTACACCTTC CASSQKQGLDYGYTF TRBV7-9 TRBD1 - TRBJ1-2
TGCAGTGCTAGTCGTTCTCGGGGACAGGGGGCCTATGAGCAGTACTTC CSASRSRGQGAYEQYF TRBV20-1 TRBD1 few TRBJ2-7
TGTGCCTGGAGTGTCTACAGGGATCAGCCCCAGCATTTT CAWSVYRDQPQHF TRBV24-1 - - TRBJ1-5
TGCAGTGCCCCTGGGACTAGCCAAGAGACCCAGTACTTC CSAPGTSQETQYF TRBV20-1 TRBD2 few TRBJ2-5
TGCGCCAGCAGCCAAGTCCCGACAGGCGTGAACACTGAAGCTTTCTTT CASSQVPTGVNTEAFF TRBV7-2 - few TRBJ1-1
TGTGCCATCAGTGATTCGGGGGGCAACGACTACGTCCTGACTTTC CAISDSGGNDYVLTF TRBV10-3 - - TRBJ2-6
TGTGCCAGTAGTCGGGCAGGGCTACGGTACGAGCAGTACTTC CASSRAGLRYEQYF TRBV19 - - TRBJ2-7
TGTGCCAGCACCCCGGTCTCTCGAACCGGGGAGCTGTTTTTT CASTPVSRTGELFF TRBV25-1 - - TRBJ2-2
TGTGCCAGCAGCCGAAGCCGGGGTACGACAATTGGGGGAAACGAGCAGTACTTC CASSRSRGTTIGGNEQYF TRBV9 - - TRBJ2-7
TGTGCCAGTAGTCCCGGTTCCCTAGCGGGCACCGGGGAGCTGTTTTTT CASSPGSLAGTGELFF TRBV19 TRBD2 - TRBJ2-2
TGTGCCAGCAGCTTAGCGGCAACCTACGAGCAGTACTTC CASSLAATYEQYF TRBV7-2 - many TRBJ2-7
TGCGCCAGCAGTGAGTTGAGACTAGCGGGGGGCTCCAATGAGCAGTTCTTC CASSELRLAGGSNEQFF TRBV10-2 TRBD2 - TRBJ2-1
TGTGCCAGCAGCTTAGTCCCAGGTCGTAGGGGGGAGCAGTACTTC CASSLVPGRRGEQYF TRBV11-2 - - TRBJ2-7
TGTGCCAGCAGTGCACAGCCCGGGACAATCGCGGAGACCCAGTACTTC CASSAQPGTIAETQYF TRBV7-7 - few TRBJ2-5
TGTGCCAGCAGCTTGCGGGGGTACCAAGAGACCCAGTACTTC CASSLRGYQETQYF TRBV5-4 - - TRBJ2-5
TGTGCCAGCAGCTTAGTAGCAGGGGGCAACTCTGGGGCCAACGTCCTGACTTTC CASSLVAGGNSGANVLTF TRBV7-8 TRBD1 few TRBJ2-6
TGCGCCAGCAGCCAAGAGCCAGGGAGTGGTGGCTACACCTTC CASSQEPGSGGYTF TRBV2 - - TRBJ1-2
TGTGCCATCAGTGACGGGCAGAGGGCCTATGGCTACACCTTC CAISDGQRAYGYTF TRBV10-3 - - TRBJ1-2
TGCAGTGCTATACCAGGGGTTGGAAACACCATATATTTT CSAIPGVGNTIYF TRBV20-1 - many TRBJ1-3
TGTGCCAGTAGTATAGCCCCTACCAGCGAGCAGTACTTC CASSIAPTSEQYF TRBV19 - - TRBJ2-7
TGCAGTGCTATTAAAGACTTTAGCAATCAGCCCCAGCATTTT CSAIKDFSNQPQHF TRBV20-1 - - TRBJ1-5
TGTACCAGCAGAGATTATCGTAGCGGGGGATCCTACGAGCAGTACTTC CTSRDYRSGGSYEQYF TRBV25-1 TRBD2 - TRBJ2-7
TGCAGCGTAGGCCCGGTCATGGACAGGGGACCTGAAGCTTTCTTT CSVGPVMDRGPEAFF TRBV29-1 TRBD1 many TRBJ1-1
TGTGCCAGCAGCCACCTAACAGAAGAGACCCAGTACTTC CASSHLTEETQYF TRBV11-2 - many TRBJ2-5
TGTGCCAGCAGCGAAATAACAGGGGATCAGCCCCAGCATTTT CASSEITGDQPQHF TRBV7-4 TRBD1 - TRBJ1-5
TGTGCCAGCAGCCAAGCTAACTATGGCTACACCTTC CASSQANYGYTF TRBV14 - many TRBJ1-2
TGTGCCAGCAGTTCTGGGGACAGTAACTACGAGCAGTACTTC CASSSGDSNYEQYF TRBV12-3/TRBV12-4 TRBD1 - TRBJ2-7
TGTGCCAGCAGTGAAGCGGGGGGGTGGGAGACCCAGTACTTC CASSEAGGWETQYF TRBV10-3 TRBD2 few TRBJ2-5
TGTGCCAGCAGCCCAACCTCAACTAATGAAAAACTGTTTTTT CASSPTSTNEKLFF TRBV6-1 - few TRBJ1-4
TGTGCCACCAGCAGAGGAGCAGGGGCGCAGGAGACCCAGTACTTC CATSRGAGAQETQYF TRBV15 - many TRBJ2-5
TGCAGTGCCGGGGGTGGGGTTAAGACTGAAGCTTTCTTT CSAGGGVKTEAFF TRBV20-1 - few TRBJ1-1